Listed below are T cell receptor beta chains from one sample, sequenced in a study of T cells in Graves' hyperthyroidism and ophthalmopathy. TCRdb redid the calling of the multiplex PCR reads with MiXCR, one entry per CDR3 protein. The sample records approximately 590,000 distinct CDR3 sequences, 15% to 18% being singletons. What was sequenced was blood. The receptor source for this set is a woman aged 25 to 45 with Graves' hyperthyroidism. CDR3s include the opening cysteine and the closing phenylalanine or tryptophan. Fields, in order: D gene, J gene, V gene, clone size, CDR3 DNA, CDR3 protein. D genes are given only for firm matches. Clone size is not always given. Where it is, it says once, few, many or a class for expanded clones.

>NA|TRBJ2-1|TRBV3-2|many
TGTGCCAGCAGCAATCAGGACAGGATGACGTACAATGAGCAGTTCTTC
CASSNQDRMTYNEQFF
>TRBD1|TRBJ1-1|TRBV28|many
TGTGCCAGCAGTTCCCTCGGACAGGGTGGGACTGAAGCTTTCTTT
CASSSLGQGGTEAFF
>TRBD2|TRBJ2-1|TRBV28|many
TGTGCCAGCATTAGGTTGTGGGAGGGCCAGGGCGAGCAGTTCTTC
CASIRLWEGQGEQFF
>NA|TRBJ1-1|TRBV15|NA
TGTGCCACCAGCAGAGGGAATGGCTGGATGGCTGAAGCTTTCTTT
CATSRGNGWMAEAFF
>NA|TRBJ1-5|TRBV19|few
TGTGCCAGTAGTAACCGGGACGGACACAATCAGCCCCAGCATTTT
CASSNRDGHNQPQHF
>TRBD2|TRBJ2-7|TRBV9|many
TGTGCCAGCAGCCTCGGGACTAGCGCGTACGAGCAGTACTTC
CASSLGTSAYEQYF
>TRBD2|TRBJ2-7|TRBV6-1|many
TGTGCCAGCAGTATAGCGGGAGGCTTCTACGAGCAGTACTTC
CASSIAGGFYEQYF
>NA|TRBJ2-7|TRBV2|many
TGTGCCAGCAGAGGAGGGGCCGCTTACGAGCAGTACTTC
CASRGGAAYEQYF
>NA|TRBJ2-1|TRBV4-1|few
TGCGCCAGCAGCCAAGATTCCCCCGTTCATGAGCAGTTCTTC
CASSQDSPVHEQFF
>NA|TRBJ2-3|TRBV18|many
TGTGCCAGCTCACACGAACTAGGAACAGATACGCAGTATTTT
CASSHELGTDTQYF
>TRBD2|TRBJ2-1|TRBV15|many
TGTGCCACCAGCAGTCCGAGGGCGGGAGGGCTGTCTGAGCAGTTCTTC
CATSSPRAGGLSEQFF
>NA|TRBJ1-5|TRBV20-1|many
TGCAGTGCTAGAGATCGGGGAGGAATCAAACTTGGCAATCAGCCCCAGCATTTT
CSARDRGGIKLGNQPQHF
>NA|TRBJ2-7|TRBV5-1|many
TGCGCCAGCAGCTTGGGGGCCGAAACCTACGAGCAGTACTTC
CASSLGAETYEQYF
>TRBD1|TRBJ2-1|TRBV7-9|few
TGTGCCAGCAGCCGCCGACAGGGGGTAGAGCTAGGGCAGTTCTTC
CASSRRQGVELGQFF
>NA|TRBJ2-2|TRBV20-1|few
TGCAGTGCCAGGGGTGGGGAGGGGTTGAACACCGGGGAGCTGTTTTTT
CSARGGEGLNTGELFF
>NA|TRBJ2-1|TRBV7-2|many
TGTGCCAGCAGCCCCCCCGGGACATTCCTCTACAATGAGCAGTTCTTC
CASSPPGTFLYNEQFF
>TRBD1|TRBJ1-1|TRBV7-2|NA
TGTGCCAGCAGCCCTGACAGGGGGCGAGTGAACACTGAAGCTTTCTTT
CASSPDRGRVNTEAFF
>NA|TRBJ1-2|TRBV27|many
TGTGCCAGCAGTTTGGGGGCTAATGGATATGGCTACACCTTC
CASSLGANGYGYTF
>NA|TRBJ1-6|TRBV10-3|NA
TGTGCCATCAGGGAGGGGAGTTCACCCCTCCACTTT
CAIREGSSPLHF
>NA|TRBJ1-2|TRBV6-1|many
TGTGCCAGCAGCCGCGACGGGACGTATGGCTACACCTTC
CASSRDGTYGYTF
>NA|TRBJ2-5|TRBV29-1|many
TGCAGCGTGCTATGGGGCCAAGAGACCCAGTACTTC
CSVLWGQETQYF
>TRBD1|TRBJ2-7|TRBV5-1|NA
TGCGCCAGCAGCCCCGATATCGGGACAGGGTTCTACGAGCAGTACTTC
CASSPDIGTGFYEQYF
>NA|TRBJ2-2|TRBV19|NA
TGTGCCAGTAGTTCGACGACAGGACCTGCGAACACCGGGGAGCTGTTTTTT
CASSSTTGPANTGELFF
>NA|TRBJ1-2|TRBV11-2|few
TGTGCCAGCAGCTTAGAGTGGCAGTCTGGCCACACCTTC
CASSLEWQSGHTF
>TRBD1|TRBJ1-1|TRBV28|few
TGTGCCAGCAGTCTGGGGTCCCGACAGGGGGGGGCTTTCTTT
CASSLGSRQGGAFF
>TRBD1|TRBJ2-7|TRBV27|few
TGTGCCAGCAGCACAGGGGTGGCCTACGAGCAGTACTTC
CASSTGVAYEQYF
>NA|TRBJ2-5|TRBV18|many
TGTGCCAGCTCACCAGACGTTGGGATCGTGACCCAGTACTTC
CASSPDVGIVTQYF
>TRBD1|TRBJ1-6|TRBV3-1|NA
TGTGCCAGCAGCCAAAACAGGGGGCTCGGTTCACCCCTCCACTTT
CASSQNRGLGSPLHF
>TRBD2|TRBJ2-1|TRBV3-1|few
TGTGCCAGCAGCCAAGATTCAGCGGGAGTGAAATCCTACAATGAGCAGTTCTTC
CASSQDSAGVKSYNEQFF
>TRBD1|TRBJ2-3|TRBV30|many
TGTGCCTGGAGTAAGGGACAGGGAGAGGCGGATACGCAGTATTTT
CAWSKGQGEADTQYF
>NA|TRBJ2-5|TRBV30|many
TGTGCCTGGACTATAGGTCAAGAGACCCAGTACTTC
CAWTIGQETQYF
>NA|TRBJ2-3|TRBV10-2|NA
TGCGCCAGCACAGGTCGGGGAGCAGATACGCAGTATTTT
CASTGRGADTQYF
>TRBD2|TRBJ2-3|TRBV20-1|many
TGCAGTGCTGGGGGAGCTAGCGGGAGGACAGATACGCAGTATTTT
CSAGGASGRTDTQYF
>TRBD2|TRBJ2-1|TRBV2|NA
TGTGCCAGCAGCGGACAGGGGACTAGCGGGAGCTCCTACAATGAGCAGTTCTTC
CASSGQGTSGSSYNEQFF
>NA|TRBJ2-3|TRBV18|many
TGTGCCAGCTCACCCCAACAGGAAGGTCCCCTCACAGATACGCAGTATTTT
CASSPQQEGPLTDTQYF
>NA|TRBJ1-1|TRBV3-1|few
TGTGCCAGCAGCCAAGACAGGGTGAGGACTGAAGCTTTCTTT
CASSQDRVRTEAFF
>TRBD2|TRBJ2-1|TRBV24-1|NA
TGTGCCACCAGGACTAGCGGGAGGGTGCAGTTCTTC
CATRTSGRVQFF
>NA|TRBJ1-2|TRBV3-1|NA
TGTGCCAGCGCGGGGCAGAACTATGGCTACACCTTC
CASAGQNYGYTF
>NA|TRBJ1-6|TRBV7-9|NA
TGTGCCAGCAGCACAACAGGGTCTAATTTACCCCTCCACTTT
CASSTTGSNLPLHF
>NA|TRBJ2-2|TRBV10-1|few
TGCGCCAGCAGTGGGACCGGGACAACGAACACCGGGGAGCTGTTTTTT
CASSGTGTTNTGELFF
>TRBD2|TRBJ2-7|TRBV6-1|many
TGTGCCAGCAGTTACGGGACGGATAGAGCGGGGGAGCAGTACTTC
CASSYGTDRAGEQYF
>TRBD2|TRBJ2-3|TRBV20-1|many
TGCAGTGCTAGAGGACTAGCGGCTAGCACAGATACGCAGTATTTT
CSARGLAASTDTQYF
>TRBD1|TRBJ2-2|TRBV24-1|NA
TGTGCCACCAGTGGAATTACTGCGGGACAGGGGAACACCGGGGAGCTGTTTTTT
CATSGITAGQGNTGELFF
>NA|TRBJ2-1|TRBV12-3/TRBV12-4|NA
TGTGCCAGCAGTTTATGGTTATCAGACAATGAGCAGTTCTTC
CASSLWLSDNEQFF
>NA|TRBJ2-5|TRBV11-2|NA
TGTGCCAGCAGTTATACCCCGGGGACCCAGTACTTC
CASSYTPGTQYF
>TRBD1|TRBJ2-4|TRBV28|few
TGTGCCAGCAGGTACTCCCAGGGGGACATTCAGTACTTC
CASRYSQGDIQYF
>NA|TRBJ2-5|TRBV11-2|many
TGTGCCAGCAGCTTAGAGTTCGGCACCCAAGAGACCCAGTACTTC
CASSLEFGTQETQYF
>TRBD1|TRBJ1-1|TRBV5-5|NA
TGTGCCAGCAGCTTGGTTCAGGGGGTTTCCACTGAAGCTTTCTTT
CASSLVQGVSTEAFF
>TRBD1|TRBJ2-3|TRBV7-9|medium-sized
TGTGCCAGCAGCTTAGGGGACAGGGTGGATACGCAGTATTTT
CASSLGDRVDTQYF
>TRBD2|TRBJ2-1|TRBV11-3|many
TGTGCCAGCAGCTTCGGCGGGAGGGTGGATGAGCAGTTCTTC
CASSFGGRVDEQFF
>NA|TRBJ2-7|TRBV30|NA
TGTGCCTGGAGTGGAACCAGGTACGAGCAGTACTTC
CAWSGTRYEQYF
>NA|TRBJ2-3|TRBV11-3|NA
TGTGCCAGCAGCACCCGGGGGAGCTCGGGGACAGATACGCAGTATTTT
CASSTRGSSGTDTQYF
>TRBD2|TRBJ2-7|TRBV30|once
TGTGCCTTCAAGACTAGCGGGAGACGATCCTACGAGCAGTACTTC
CAFKTSGRRSYEQYF